This TCR beta chain was obtained from a study of identical twins. This CDR3 contains 16 residues. Per germline, CDR1 KGHSH and CDR2 LQKENI. V was pared by 3 bases and J by 4 bases, with 13 bases between. Unique molecular identifiers were present on the cDNA, and a universal primer site came from template switching. In TCRdb, the 5' RACE reads were re-called with MiXCR into one record per CDR3 protein. The sample shows about 530,000 distinct CDR3 sequences, around 15% of them seen only once. This sample was also put to use in a study of yellow fever vaccine responses in identical twins.

This sequence originates from a woman under 30 in good health. The sample consisted of CD4+ T cells sorted from blood. The J gene is TRBJ2-6, the V gene TRBV18; no reliable D call. Here the CDR3 reads CASSPPQAVGANVLTF. The CDR3 DNA reads as TGTGCCAGCTCACCCCCCCAAGCAGTCGGGGCCAACGTCCTGACTTTC.